This T cell receptor beta chain was sequenced during a study of blood T cell repertoires in COVID-19. At the level of the study: From T cells, B-cell-depleted T cells, or PBMCs came the material, which was cDNA or gDNA.

Source study methods: Quantification of nucleated cells was approximated via reference gene primer amplification. Some clones are missing from TCRdb's copy, which holds only in-frame ones; the method was immunoSEQ multiplex PCR. That table gives V, J and clone size, and the DNA gave D and trimming. The table has about 74,000 clones, nearly 80% seen once. The CDR3 consists of 15 residues. Trimming pared 3 bases from V and 3 bases from J, leaving 14 bases between. Germline loops: CDR1 SGHTA, CDR2 FQGNSA. This clone was counted once. This TCR was sampled from a human donor in a cohort sampled during active COVID-19. The V call is TRBV7-2, the J call TRBJ1-1; possibly TRBD1 for D (5 bases). The material sequenced was peripheral blood. DNA for the CDR3: TGTGCCAGCAGCTTCAGGGCAGGGTTGGACACTGAAGCTTTCTTT. This sequence encodes CASSFRAGLDTEAFF.